These T cell receptor beta chains were read from a single sample in a study of PD-L1 blockade in urothelial cancer. Profiled with immunoSEQ multiplex PCR; TCRdb holds only in-frame clones, not every one. Of 130,000 or so clones in the sample, approximately 84% were seen once. The source was PBMCs, collected around atezolizumab (anti-PD-L1) treatment. The receptors originated from a man aged 50-59 years with urothelial cancer. CDR3s include the opening cysteine and the closing phenylalanine or tryptophan. The D gene is left open where the match is weak.

cdr3_aa cdr3_nt d_call j_call v_call
CASSPRGQGPYEQYF TGTGCCAGCAGCCCCCGAGGACAGGGACCCTACGAGCAGTACTTC TRBD1 TRBJ2-7 TRBV28
CASSEIAGVLGGELFF TGTGCCAGCAGCGAGATAGCGGGAGTGTTAGGCGGGGAGCTGTTTTTT TRBD2 TRBJ2-2 TRBV9
CASSFTASGSSYEQYF TGTGCCAGCAGCTTCACCGCTAGCGGGTCCTCCTACGAGCAGTACTTC TRBD2 TRBJ2-7 TRBV7-2
CASSLGDTGAYTEAFF TGCGCCAGCAGCTTGGGGGATACAGGGGCGTACACTGAAGCTTTCTTT TRBD1 TRBJ1-1 TRBV5-1
CASSQERGGNTGELFF TGTGCCAGCAGCCAAGAACGGGGAGGGAACACCGGGGAGCTGTTTTTT . TRBJ2-2 TRBV4-2
CASTPIREGTDEAFF TGTGCCAGCACCCCAATTCGGGAGGGTACGGATGAAGCTTTCTTT . TRBJ1-1 TRBV28
CASSLGEGFGNTEAFF TGTGCCAGCAGCCTTGGAGAGGGCTTTGGGAACACTGAAGCTTTCTTT . TRBJ1-1 TRBV4-2
CASSSLAAAPLHF TGTGCCAGCAGTTCCCTAGCGGCCGCACCCCTCCACTTT . TRBJ1-6 TRBV6-5
CASSSGFRDSGYTF TGTGCCAGCAGCTCCGGGTTCCGAGACTCCGGCTACACCTTC . TRBJ1-2 TRBV28
CASSSRFNEQFF TGTGCCAGCAGTTCCAGGTTCAATGAGCAGTTCTTC . TRBJ2-1 TRBV27
CASRGTSGRPYEQYF TGTGCCAGCAGGGGAACTAGCGGGAGGCCCTACGAGCAGTACTTC TRBD2 TRBJ2-7 TRBV6-6
CASSKGPPRGNYEQYF TGTGCCAGCAGCAAAGGTCCCCCCCGGGGAAACTACGAGCAGTACTTC . TRBJ2-7 TRBV13
CASGHSSGSFNEQFF TGTGCCAGCGGGCATTCTAGCGGGAGTTTTAATGAGCAGTTCTTC TRBD2 TRBJ2-1 TRBV7-8
CASSSGTGGSPLHF TGTGCCAGCAGTTCCGGGACAGGGGGATCACCCCTCCACTTT TRBD1 TRBJ1-6 TRBV27
CAWSKVRKTGDTQYF TGTGCCTGGTCTAAGGTGCGCAAGACAGGAGATACGCAGTATTTT . TRBJ2-3 TRBV30